Following are 3 T cell receptor beta chains from one sample sequenced in a study of blood T cell repertoires in COVID-19. The repertoire was sequenced with immunoSEQ multiplex PCR; TCRdb's copy has only in-frame clones and lacks some. This sample has about 160,000 clones, with approximately 84% found just once. The sample taken for sequencing was PBMCs or T cells enriched from blood (not recorded which). The receptor source for this set is a woman between 40 and 50 years old with acute COVID-19.

The chain links TRBV20-1 to TRBJ2-1; 10 bases align to TRBD2. The V gene end was trimmed by 3 bases and the J gene end by 9 bases; junction bases not matched to a gene: 14. Germline V gene lookup returns CDR1 DFQATT and CDR2 SNEGSKA (reference sequence). The CDR3 loop spans 16 amino acids. The CDR3 DNA follows: TGCAGTGCTAGTGCCACTAGCGGGGTTCAAGGGTTTGAGCAGTTCTTC. Amino acid sequence: CSASATSGVQGFEQFF.

The chain combines TRBV30 with TRBJ1-2; 7 nucleotides line up with TRBD1. The J segment lost 3 bases and the V segment lost 3 bases, leaving 10 bases of the junction unmatched. The CDR3 is 15 amino acids. Looked up from germline, CDR1 is GTSNPN and CDR2 is SVGIG (reference sequence). CDR3 in DNA: TGTGCCTGGAGGACCGGGACAGTGGCTCACTATGGCTACACCTTC. The encoded protein is CAWRTGTVAHYGYTF. The entire variable domain, with the rest obtained from reference TRBV30 and TRBJ1-2, is as follows: SQTIHQWPATLVQPVGSPLSLECTVEGTSNPNLYWYRQAAGRGLQLLFYSVGIGQISSEVPQNLSASRPQDRQFILSSKKLLLSDSGFYLCAWRTGTVAHYGYTFGSGTRLTVV.

As for this clone: Other DNA sequences in this sample translate to the same CDR3. The CDR3, as DNA: TGTGCCAGCAGCGTAGATCAGGGGAACACTGAAGCTTTCTTT. Amino acid sequence: CASSVDQGNTEAFF. J is TRBJ1-1 and V is TRBV9; TRBD1 might be the D (5 bases). Per the germline V gene, CDR1 is SGDLS and CDR2 is YYNGEE. This CDR3 spans 14 amino acids. The V end was cut by 0 bases, the J end by 1 base, with 7 bases between.